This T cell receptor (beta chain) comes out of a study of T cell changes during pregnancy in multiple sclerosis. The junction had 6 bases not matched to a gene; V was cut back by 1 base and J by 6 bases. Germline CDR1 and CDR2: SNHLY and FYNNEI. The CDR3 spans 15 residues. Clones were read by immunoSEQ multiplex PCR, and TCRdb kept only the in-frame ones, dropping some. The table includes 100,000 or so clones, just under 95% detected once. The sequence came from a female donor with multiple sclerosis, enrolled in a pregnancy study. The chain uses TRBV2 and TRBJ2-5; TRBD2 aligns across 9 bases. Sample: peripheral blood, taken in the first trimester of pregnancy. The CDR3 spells CASSEGLAGTKTQYF. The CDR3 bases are TGTGCCAGCAGTGAAGGGCTAGCGGGGACAAAGACCCAGTACTTC.